The T cell receptor (beta chain) described here comes from a study of shared clonotypes between healthy human individuals. Study summary: CD4 naive and CD4 memory each took three plates per donor, while CD8 naive took two and CD8 memory one.

Germline V CDR1 and CDR2: SGHRS, YFSETQ. This CDR3 spans 15 amino acids. J gave up 3 bases and V 4 bases, and 3 bases lay outside the gene matches. Notes on this clone: Antigen: not known. The same CDR3 arises from other DNA sequences in this sample as well.

Study results and caveats: Non-shared clonotypes had lower generation probabilities than clonotypes shared by all four sorted-subset donors.

Produced via immunoSEQ multiplex PCR; TCRdb's table is partial and in-frame only. The sample lists over a million clones; 98% to 99% were seen once. V gene TRBV5-1 combines with J gene TRBJ2-7; 14 bases map to TRBD2. The TCR comes from a man aged 25 to 40 in good health. Sequencing was performed on naive CD4+ T cells sorted from blood. Subset meaning: CD45RA+ positively selected. This CDR3 reads CASSPGLAGVYEQYF. The DNA for the CDR3 is TGCGCCAGCAGCCCGGGACTAGCGGGAGTCTACGAGCAGTACTTC.